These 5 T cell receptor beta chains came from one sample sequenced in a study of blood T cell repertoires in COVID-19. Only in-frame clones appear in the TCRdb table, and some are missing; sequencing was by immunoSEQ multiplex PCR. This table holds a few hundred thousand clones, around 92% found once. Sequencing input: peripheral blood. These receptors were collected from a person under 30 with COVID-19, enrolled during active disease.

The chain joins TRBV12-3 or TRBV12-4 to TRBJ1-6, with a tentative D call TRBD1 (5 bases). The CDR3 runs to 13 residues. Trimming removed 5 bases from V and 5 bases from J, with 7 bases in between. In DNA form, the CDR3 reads TGTGCCAGCAGTGGAGGGGATAATTCACCCCTCCACTTT. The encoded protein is CASSGGDNSPLHF.

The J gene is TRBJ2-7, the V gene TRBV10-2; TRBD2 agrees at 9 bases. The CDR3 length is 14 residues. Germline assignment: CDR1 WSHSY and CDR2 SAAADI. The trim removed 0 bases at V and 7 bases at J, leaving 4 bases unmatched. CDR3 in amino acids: CASSESLAGVEQYF. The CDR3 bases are TGCGCCAGCAGTGAGTCCTTAGCGGGAGTGGAGCAGTACTTC.

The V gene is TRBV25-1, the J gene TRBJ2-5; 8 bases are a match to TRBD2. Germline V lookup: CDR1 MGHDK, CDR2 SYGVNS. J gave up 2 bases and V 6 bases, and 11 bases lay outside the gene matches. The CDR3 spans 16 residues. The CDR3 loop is CASSLPSGGPQETQYF. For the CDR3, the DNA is TGTGCCAGCAGCCTCCCCTCGGGAGGGCCACAAGAGACCCAGTACTTC.

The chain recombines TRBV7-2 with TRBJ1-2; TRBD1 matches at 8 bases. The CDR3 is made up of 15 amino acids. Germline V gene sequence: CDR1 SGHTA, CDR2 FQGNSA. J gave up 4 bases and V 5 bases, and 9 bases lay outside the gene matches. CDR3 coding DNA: TGTGCCAGCAGCCTAGGACAGGGATCCCCCTATGGCTACACCTTC. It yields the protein CASSLGQGSPYGYTF.

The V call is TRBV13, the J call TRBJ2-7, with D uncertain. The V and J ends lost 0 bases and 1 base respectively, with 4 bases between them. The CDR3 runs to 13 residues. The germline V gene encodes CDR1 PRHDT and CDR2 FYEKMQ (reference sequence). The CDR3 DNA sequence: TGTGCCAGCAGCTTAGGACAGTCCTACGAGCAGTACTTC. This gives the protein CASSLGQSYEQYF.